This T cell receptor (beta chain) appears in the sequencing data of a study of cytomegalovirus exposure and HLA in healthy donors. Germline trimming cut 4 bases from V and 0 bases from J; bases unmatched to any gene: 18. Germline V gene lookup returns CDR1 MNHNS and CDR2 SASEGT. The CDR3 totals 20 residues. This table comes from immunoSEQ multiplex PCR, and its TCRdb copy is limited to in-frame clones, with some not included. The sample gives roughly 63,000 clones, approximately 88% of which show up once; over 1% is in the top ten. Details on this clone: Its antigen is unknown.

Study-level findings and limits: Published work reported that the classifier diagnosed cytomegalovirus status with high specificity and sensitivity. Confirmation was obtained in vitro that a few CMV-associated chains are specific for CMV antigens. Most TCR sequences were rare, but some public TCRs occurred in many donors.

This sequence joins TRBV6-1 and TRBJ1-5; 7 bases align to TRBD1. Sequenced sample: PBMCs. The clonotype was recovered from a woman between 18 and 29 years old in good health and CMV-seronegative. The CDR3 DNA reads TGTGCCAGCAGTGTAAGGGTCGGACAGGCGAGGGGGTATAGCAATCAGCCCCAGCATTTT. This codes for CASSVRVGQARGYSNQPQHF.